A single TCR beta chain is shown here with its context. This sample was taken from a study of T cells expressing NK-cell markers. The CDR3 covers 13 residues. Libraries used 5'RACE template switching adding universal primer site and UMIs. Each CDR3 protein gets one entry in TCRdb, which reprocessed the 5' RACE reads and gives no DNA. This table lists about 15,000 distinct CDR3 sequences. The chain uses TRBV12-3 or TRBV12-4 and TRBJ1-6. Sequencing used blood T cells: a sorted CD56 or NKG2C T cell subset, CD4+ or CD8+ T cells, or bulk PBMC T cells (not recorded which). This clonotype was sampled from a man aged 18-75 years in good health. The CDR3 region is CASSLGGLAPLHF.